The text below deals with one T cell receptor beta chain. The sample originates from a study of T cells after posttransplantation cyclophosphamide. A marrow graft followed busulfan-fludarabine conditioning, with cyclophosphamide on days +3 and +4. Sequenced by immunoSEQ multiplex PCR; TCRdb stores in-frame clones only, minus some. The sample comprises tens of thousands of clones, roughly 78% of which are singletons, and roughly 8.7% rests with the top ten. CDR1 DFQATT and CDR2 SNEGSKA come from the germline V gene (reference sequence). This CDR3 contains 11 residues. V lost 1 base and J 5 bases, leaving 5 bases between the germline ends.

This chain uses TRBV20-1 with TRBJ2-5; D remains unclear. The source of this sequence is a female patient aged 40-50 years who received an allogeneic stem cell transplant from a related donor, was CMV-positive, and had no GVHD. Some of these T cells may belong to the graft donor. Here the sequenced sample was CD4+ T cells sorted from blood, taken 1,900 to 2,000 days after a stem cell transplant with posttransplant cyclophosphamide. CDR3 bases: TGCAGTGCTAGAGTTGCGGAGACCCAGTACTTC. The encoded protein is CSARVAETQYF.